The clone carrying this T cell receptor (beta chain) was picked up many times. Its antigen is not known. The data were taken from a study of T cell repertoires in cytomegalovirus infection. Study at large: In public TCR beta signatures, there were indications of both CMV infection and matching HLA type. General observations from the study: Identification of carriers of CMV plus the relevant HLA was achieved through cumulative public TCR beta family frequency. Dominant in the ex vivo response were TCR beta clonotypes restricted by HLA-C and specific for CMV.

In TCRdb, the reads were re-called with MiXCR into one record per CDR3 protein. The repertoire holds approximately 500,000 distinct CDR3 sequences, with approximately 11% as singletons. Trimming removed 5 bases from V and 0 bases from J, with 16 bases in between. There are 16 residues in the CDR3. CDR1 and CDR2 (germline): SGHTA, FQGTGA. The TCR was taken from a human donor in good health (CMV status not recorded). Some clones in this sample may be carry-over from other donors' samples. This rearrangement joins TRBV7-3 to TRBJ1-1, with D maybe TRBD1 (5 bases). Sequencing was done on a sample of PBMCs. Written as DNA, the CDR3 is TGTGCCAGCAGCCCTATGGGTCTGACAGTGAACACTGAAGCTTTCTTT. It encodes CASSPMGLTVNTEAFF.